The 14 T cell receptor beta chains below all came from one sample that was sequenced in a study of OX40 agonist ivuxolimab in advanced cancers. TCRdb's table, derived via immunoSEQ multiplex PCR, lists solely in-frame clones and lacks some. The sample yields 75,000 to 80,000 clones, approximately 87% seen once. The specimen was CD4+ or CD8+ T cells sorted from blood, collected in a trial of the OX40 agonist ivuxolimab. Every receptor here comes from an adult with an advanced solid tumor such as melanoma, head and neck, liver or kidney cancer.

The V call is TRBV27, the J call TRBJ1-5, with D perhaps TRBD1 (6 bases). The CDR3 has 17 amino acids. From germline, CDR1 is MNHEY and CDR2 SMNVEV (reference sequence). V was trimmed by 6 bases and J by 0 bases, leaving 18 bases between them. The CDR3 sequence is CASSPEWTDYSNQPQHF. DNA for the CDR3: TGTGCCAGCAGCCCTGAATGGACAGATTATAGCAATCAGCCCCAGCATTTT.

The rearrangement uses TRBV9 and TRBJ2-1; the D gene could be TRBD1 or TRBD2 (5 bases each). Germline V gene lookup returns CDR1 SGDLS and CDR2 YYNGEE. With 0 bases removed from V and 7 bases from J, the gap between germline ends came to 14 bases. The CDR3 covers 15 residues. CDR3 bases: TGTGCCAGCAGCGTAGTCGGGGTACCAGGGAATGAGCAGTTCTTC. Translated: CASSVVGVPGNEQFF.

The chain links TRBV2 to TRBJ1-6; 9 bases fit TRBD1. CDR1 SNHLY and CDR2 FYNNEI come from the germline V gene. With V trimmed by 5 bases and J by 5 bases, 7 bases remained unmatched. The CDR3 has 16 residues. The CDR3 region is CASSYWDRANNSPLHF. Here the CDR3 DNA reads TGTGCCAGCAGTTACTGGGACAGGGCGAATAATTCACCCCTCCACTTT.

This clone was seen once. V is TRBV9 and J is TRBJ2-7; 9 positions match TRBD2. CDR3 size: 14 residues. Germline loops: CDR1 SGDLS, CDR2 YYNGEE. Trimming removed 0 bases from V and 6 bases from J; junction bases left unmatched: 4. In DNA, the CDR3 is TGTGCCAGCAGCGTAGGCGGGAGGGGTAGCGAGCAGTACTTC. Protein sequence: CASSVGGRGSEQYF. The whole variable domain, remainder taken from reference TRBV9 and TRBJ2-7, is DSGVTQTPKHLITATGQRVTLRCSPRSGDLSVYWYQQSLDQGLQFLIQYYNGEERAKGNILERFSAQQFPDLHSELNLSSLELGDSALYFCASSVGGRGSEQYFGPGTRLTVT.

The genes are TRBV10-2 and TRBJ2-1, with D possibly being TRBD2 (6 bases). V lost 0 bases, J lost 6 bases, and 9 bases lay in between. Germline CDR1 and CDR2: WSHSY and SAAADI. The CDR3 is 14 amino acids. In nucleotides, the CDR3 is TGCGCCAGCAGTGAGTCGGGGGGAGGCAATGAGCAGTTCTTC. It translates to CASSESGGGNEQFF.

This clone is a singleton in its sample. The V call is TRBV7-3, the J call TRBJ2-3; the D call may be TRBD1 or TRBD2 (5 bases each). The CDR3 runs 14 residues. CDR1 SGHTA and CDR2 FQGTGA come from the germline V gene. The ends were cut back, 1 base at V and 2 bases at J, with 7 bases in the middle. The CDR3 nucleotides read TGTGCCAGCAGCTTAAGGGGGATCACAGATACGCAGTATTTT. It yields the protein CASSLRGITDTQYF. The variable domain in full, completed from reference TRBV7-3 and TRBJ2-3, reads GAGVSQTPSNKVTEKGKYVELRCDPISGHTALYWYRQSLGQGPEFLIYFQGTGAADDSGLPNDRFFAVRPEGSVSTLKIQRTERGDSAVYLCASSLRGITDTQYFGPGTRLTVL.

V gene TRBV21-1 combines with J gene TRBJ2-4; TRBD1, the D gene given by the table, was not confirmed from the DNA. TRBV21-1 is described as a pseudogene. The CDR3 has 15 amino acids. The CDR3 here is CASILQGGRKNIQYF. The CDR3, as DNA: TGTGCCAGCATCCTCCAGGGGGGTAGGAAAAACATTCAGTACTTC.

CDR3 bases: TGCGCCAGCAGCGGATCGAACGGACCCTATGGCTACACCTTC. Protein product: CASSGSNGPYGYTF. V usage is TRBV5-1 and J usage is TRBJ1-2; no clear D. Germline assignment: CDR1 SGHRS and CDR2 YFSETQ. This CDR3 comprises 14 residues. V was clipped by 4 bases and J by 4 bases, with 14 bases between them.

This chain links TRBV5-1 with TRBJ2-6; perhaps TRBD1 as D (6 bases). The germline V gene encodes CDR1 SGHRS and CDR2 YFSETQ. With 2 bases removed from V and 4 bases from J, the gap between germline ends came to 10 bases. This CDR3 is built from 15 residues. CDR3 in DNA: TGCGCCAGCAGCTTTCCAGGGGCCGGGGCCAACGTCCTGACTTTC. Its translation is CASSFPGAGANVLTF.

This chain joins TRBV11-2 and TRBJ1-1; D not resolved. The V end was cut by 3 bases, the J end by 3 bases, with 5 bases between. CDR1 SGHAT and CDR2 FQNNGV come from the germline V gene. This CDR3 contains 12 residues. CDR3 nucleotides: TGTGCCAGCAGCTTTGGGGACACTGAAGCTTTCTTT. Residues: CASSFGDTEAFF.

The chain couples TRBV5-4 to TRBJ1-2; no clear D gene. Germline V gene lookup returns CDR1 SGHNT and CDR2 YYREEE (reference sequence). Trimming pared 5 bases from V and 0 bases from J, leaving 8 bases between. CDR3 length: 13 amino acids. The CDR3 region has the DNA TGTGCCAGCAGTATAGGGCCTAACTATGGCTACACCTTC. It specifies CASSIGPNYGYTF.

This clone was seen a handful of times. This chain joins TRBV27 and TRBJ2-3; TRBD2 matches 10 bases. The ends lost 2 bases at V and 9 bases at J; junction bases unmatched: 2. This CDR3 is 13 amino acids long. Germline V CDR1 and CDR2: MNHEY, SMNVEV (reference sequence). CDR3 loop: CASSLLAGVTQYF. The CDR3 region has the DNA TGTGCCAGCAGTTTACTAGCGGGAGTCACGCAGTATTTT.

V and J are TRBV4-2 and TRBJ2-3; D may be TRBD1 (6 bases). The germline V gene encodes CDR1 LGHNA and CDR2 YNFKEQ. The V end was cut by 4 bases, the J end by 6 bases, with 20 bases between. The CDR3 sequence is 16 residues long. CDR3 bases: TGTGCCAGCAGCCCCCTGAAGGGGGTCCCAGGGGATACGCAGTATTTT. It is translated as CASSPLKGVPGDTQYF.

On this clone itself: Additional DNA sequences in this sample encode the identical CDR3. The chain recombines TRBV4-1 with TRBJ1-2; TRBD1 agrees at 9 bases. This CDR3 is built from 15 residues. Germline trimming cut 0 bases from V and 5 bases from J; bases unmatched to any gene: 4. The germline V gene has CDR1 MGHRA and CDR2 YSYEKL. As DNA, the CDR3 is TGCGCCAGCAGCCAAGAGACAGGGGGACTATATGGCTACACCTTC. This sequence encodes CASSQETGGLYGYTF.